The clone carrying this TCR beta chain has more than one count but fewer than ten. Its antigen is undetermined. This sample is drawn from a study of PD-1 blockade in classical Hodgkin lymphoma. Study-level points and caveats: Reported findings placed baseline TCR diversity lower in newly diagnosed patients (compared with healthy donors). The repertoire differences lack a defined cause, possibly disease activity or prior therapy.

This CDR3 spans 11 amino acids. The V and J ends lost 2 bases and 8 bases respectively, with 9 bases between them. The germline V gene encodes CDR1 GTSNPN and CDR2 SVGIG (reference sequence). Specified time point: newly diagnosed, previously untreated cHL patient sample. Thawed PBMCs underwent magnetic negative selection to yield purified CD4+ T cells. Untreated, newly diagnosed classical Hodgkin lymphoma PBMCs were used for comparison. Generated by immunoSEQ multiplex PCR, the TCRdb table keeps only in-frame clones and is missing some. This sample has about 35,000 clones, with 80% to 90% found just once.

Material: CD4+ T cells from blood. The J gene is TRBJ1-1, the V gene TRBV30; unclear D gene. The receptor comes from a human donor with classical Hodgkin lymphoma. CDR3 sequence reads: CAWSISREAFF. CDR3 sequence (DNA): TGTGCCTGGAGTATTTCGCGGGAAGCTTTCTTT.